This T cell receptor beta chain came from a study of breast tumors, draining lymph nodes, adjacent tissues. Study-wide findings and caveats: Findings are consistent with lymph node origin and intratumoral expansion of most tumor T cells. Luminal-like breast cancer showed significantly greater tumor-nontumor repertoire similarity than basal-like breast cancer did. Tumor repertoires ranked between lymph nodes and nontumor tissue in diversity, with V and J gene preferences.

Each CDR3 protein gets one entry after TCRdb re-called the multiplex PCR reads with MiXCR. The sample contains about 140,000 distinct CDR3 sequences, approximately 32% of which appear only once. This CDR3 has 15 amino acids. V was clipped by 2 bases and J by 6 bases, with 17 bases between them. CDR1 and CDR2 (germline): SGHVS, FQNEAQ. This clonotype was seen at least ten times. Its antigen is unknown. Axillary draining lymph nodes of breast cancer patients supplied the node samples. The chain links TRBV7-8 to TRBJ2-7; D may be TRBD2 (5 bases). The sample was axillary lymph node tissue. The source of this sequence is a female donor with breast cancer. Some clones in this sample may be carry-over from other donors' samples. CDR3 bases: TGTGCCAGCAGCTTATATGTCGAGGGTGGGGTCGAGCAGTACTTC. Residues: CASSLYVEGGVEQYF.